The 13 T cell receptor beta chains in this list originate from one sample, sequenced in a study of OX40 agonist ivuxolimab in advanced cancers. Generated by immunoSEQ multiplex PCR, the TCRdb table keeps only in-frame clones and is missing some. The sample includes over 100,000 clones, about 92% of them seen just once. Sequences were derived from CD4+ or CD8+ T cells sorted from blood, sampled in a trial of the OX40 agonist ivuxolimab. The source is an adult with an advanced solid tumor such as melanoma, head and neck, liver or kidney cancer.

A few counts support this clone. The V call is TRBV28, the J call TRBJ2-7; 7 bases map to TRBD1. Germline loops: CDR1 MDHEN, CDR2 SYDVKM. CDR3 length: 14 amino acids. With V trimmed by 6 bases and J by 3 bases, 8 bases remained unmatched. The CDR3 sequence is CASSLTGTYYEQYF. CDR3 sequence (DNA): TGTGCCAGCAGCTTGACAGGGACCTACTACGAGCAGTACTTC.

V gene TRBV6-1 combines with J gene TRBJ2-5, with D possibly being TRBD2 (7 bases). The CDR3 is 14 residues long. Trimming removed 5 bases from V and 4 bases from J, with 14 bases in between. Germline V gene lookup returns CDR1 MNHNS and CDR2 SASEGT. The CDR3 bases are TGTGCCAGCAGTCCCGGGGGGCGGGGAGAGACCCAGTACTTC. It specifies CASSPGGRGETQYF.

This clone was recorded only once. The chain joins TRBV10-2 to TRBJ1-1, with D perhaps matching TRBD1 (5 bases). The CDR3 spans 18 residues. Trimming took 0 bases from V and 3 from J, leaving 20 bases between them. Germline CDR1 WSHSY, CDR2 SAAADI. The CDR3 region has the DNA TGCGCCAGCAGTGAGTCCCCCTTGGGGGGGGATAGGGACACTGAAGCTTTCTTT. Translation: CASSESPLGGDRDTEAFF.

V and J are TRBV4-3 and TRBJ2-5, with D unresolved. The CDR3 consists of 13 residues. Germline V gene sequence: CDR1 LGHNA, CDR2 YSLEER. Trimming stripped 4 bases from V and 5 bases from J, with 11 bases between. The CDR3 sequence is CASSPRERETQYF. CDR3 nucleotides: TGCGCCAGCAGCCCCAGAGAACGGGAGACCCAGTACTTC.

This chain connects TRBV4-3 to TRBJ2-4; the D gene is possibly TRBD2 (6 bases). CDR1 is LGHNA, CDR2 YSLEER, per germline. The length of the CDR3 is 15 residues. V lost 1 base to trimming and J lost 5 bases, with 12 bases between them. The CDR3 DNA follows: TGCGCCAGCAGCCAAGGGTTCCAGCGGGAAAACATTCAGTACTTC. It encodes CASSQGFQRENIQYF.

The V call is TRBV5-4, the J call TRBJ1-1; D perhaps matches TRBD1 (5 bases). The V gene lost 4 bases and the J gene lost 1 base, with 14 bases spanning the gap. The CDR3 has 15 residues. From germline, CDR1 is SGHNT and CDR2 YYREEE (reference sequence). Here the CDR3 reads CASSGGRGGNTEAFF. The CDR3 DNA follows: TGTGCCAGCAGCGGGGGTCGGGGTGGGAACACTGAAGCTTTCTTT.

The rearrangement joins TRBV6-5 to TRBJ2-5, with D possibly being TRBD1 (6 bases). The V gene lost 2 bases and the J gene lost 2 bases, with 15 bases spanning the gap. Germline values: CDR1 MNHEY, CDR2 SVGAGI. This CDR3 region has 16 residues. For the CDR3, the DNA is TGTGCCAGCAGTTACAGGGGGAATAGTGGGCAAGAGACCCAGTACTTC. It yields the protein CASSYRGNSGQETQYF.

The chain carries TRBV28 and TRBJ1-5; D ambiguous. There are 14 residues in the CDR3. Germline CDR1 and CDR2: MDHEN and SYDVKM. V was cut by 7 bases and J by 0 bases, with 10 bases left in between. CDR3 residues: CASKPPYSNQPQHF. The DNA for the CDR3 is TGTGCCAGCAAACCGCCTTATAGCAATCAGCCCCAGCATTTT.

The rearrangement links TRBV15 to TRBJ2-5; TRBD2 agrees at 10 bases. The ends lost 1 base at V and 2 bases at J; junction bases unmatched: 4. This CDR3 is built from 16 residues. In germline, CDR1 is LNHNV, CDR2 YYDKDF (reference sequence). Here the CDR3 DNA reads TGTGCCACCAGCAGAGGACTAGCGGGTTTACAAGAGACCCAGTACTTC. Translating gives CATSRGLAGLQETQYF.

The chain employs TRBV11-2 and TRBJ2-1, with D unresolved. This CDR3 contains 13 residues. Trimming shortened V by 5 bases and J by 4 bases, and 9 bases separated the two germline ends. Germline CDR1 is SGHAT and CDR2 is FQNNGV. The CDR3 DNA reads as TGTGCCAGCAGCACCCAACGGTACAATGAGCAGTTCTTC. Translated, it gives CASSTQRYNEQFF.

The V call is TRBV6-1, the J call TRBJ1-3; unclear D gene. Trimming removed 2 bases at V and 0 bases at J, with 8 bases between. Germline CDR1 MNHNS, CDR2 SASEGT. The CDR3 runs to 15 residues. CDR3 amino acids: CASSELRVSGNTIYF. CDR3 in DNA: TGTGCCAGCAGTGAATTACGAGTCTCTGGAAACACCATATATTTT.

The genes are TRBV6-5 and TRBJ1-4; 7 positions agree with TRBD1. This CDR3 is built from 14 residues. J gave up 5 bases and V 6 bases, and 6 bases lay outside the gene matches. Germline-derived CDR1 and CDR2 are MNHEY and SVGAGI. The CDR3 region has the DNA TGTGCCAGCAGCAAACAGGGGACCAATGAAAAACTGTTTTTT. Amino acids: CASSKQGTNEKLFF.

Here the CDR3 DNA reads TGTGCCAGCAGCCCCGGGGCAAGCTCCTACGAGCAGTACTTC. Translating gives CASSPGASSYEQYF. V gene TRBV7-9 combines with J gene TRBJ2-7; either TRBD1 or TRBD2 may supply D (5 bases each). V gave up 5 bases and J gave up 0 bases, with 11 bases separating them. The CDR3 is 14 residues long. Germline V gene lookup returns CDR1 SEHNR and CDR2 FQNEAQ (reference sequence).